This T cell receptor beta chain was identified in a study of blood T cell repertoires in COVID-19. Study-wide background: The study drew acute and convalescent COVID-19 samples from the United States, Italy and Spain. Sample material is recorded as cDNA or gDNA derived from T cells, B-cell-depleted T cells, or PBMCs.

Authors' methods: Amplification of reference gene primers provided the estimated nucleated cell counts. Repertoires were generated with immunoSEQ multiplex PCR, while TCRdb's copy carries only in-frame clones and drops some. Clone size and the V and J calls come from that table; the DNA yielded D and trimming. The profile covers about 120,000 clones, with around four fifths appearing a single time and more than 5.5% taken by the ten largest. This CDR3 region has 17 residues. The sequence was collected from a man between 60 and 75 years old with acute or convalescent COVID-19. Specimen: peripheral blood. This chain links TRBV21-1 with TRBJ1-2; TRBD1 reflects the table's D call only, with no check against the DNA. TRBV21-1 is reported as a pseudogene. The CDR3 loop is CASSKRPIKDRANGYTF. The CDR3 nucleotides are TGTGCCAGCAGCAAAAGGCCGATCAAGGACAGGGCCAATGGCTACACCTTC.